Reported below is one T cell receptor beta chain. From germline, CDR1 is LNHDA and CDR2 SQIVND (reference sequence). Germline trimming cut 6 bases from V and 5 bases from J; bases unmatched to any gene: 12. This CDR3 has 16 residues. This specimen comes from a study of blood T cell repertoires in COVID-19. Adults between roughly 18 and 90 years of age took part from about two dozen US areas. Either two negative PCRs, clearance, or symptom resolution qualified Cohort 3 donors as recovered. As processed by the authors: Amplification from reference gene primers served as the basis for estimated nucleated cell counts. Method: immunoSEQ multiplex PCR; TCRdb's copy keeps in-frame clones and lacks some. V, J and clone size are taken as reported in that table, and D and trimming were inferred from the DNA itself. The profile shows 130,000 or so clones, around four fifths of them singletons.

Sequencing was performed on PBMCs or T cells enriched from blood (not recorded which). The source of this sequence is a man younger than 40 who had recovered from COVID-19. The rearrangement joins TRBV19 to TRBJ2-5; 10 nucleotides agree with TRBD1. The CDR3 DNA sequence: TGTGCCAGTAGCCCCCGCAGGACAGGGGGTGGTGAGACCCAGTACTTC. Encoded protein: CASSPRRTGGGETQYF.